This T cell receptor (beta chain) emerged from a study of T cells in Graves' hyperthyroidism and ophthalmopathy. About the study: Staff took peripheral blood when the initial diagnosis was made, before any treatment began.

This clonotype was picked up many times. Its matching antigen is unknown. Germline values: CDR1 SGHDN, CDR2 FVKESK. Trimming shortened V by 1 base and J by 0 bases, and 7 bases separated the two germline ends. The CDR3 has 14 amino acids. Amplified TCR beta CDR3 regions derived from RNA transcripts. HTBI primers drove first-round RT-PCR of the TCR CDR3. TCRdb reprocessed the multiplex PCR reads with MiXCR, giving one entry per CDR3 protein. The sample lists about 180,000 distinct CDR3 sequences; 15% to 20% were seen once. Hyperthyroidism in the patients, aged 18 to 65, was newly diagnosed and under 2 months in duration. The diagnostic basis comprised clinical symptoms, serum thyroxine and TRAb, thyroid ultrasound and orbital computed tomography. Notes on the study in general: With a median lead of approximately six months before onset, the model predicted ophthalmopathy.

Sequenced input: blood. The chain recombines TRBV14 with TRBJ2-7; D ambiguous. The origin of this receptor is a woman aged 45-65 years with Graves' hyperthyroidism. The CDR3 sequence: CASSQGPSSYEQYF. Here the CDR3 DNA reads TGTGCCAGCAGCCAAGGTCCCAGCTCCTACGAGCAGTACTTC. Together with reference TRBV14 and TRBJ2-7, the CDR3 gives the full variable domain: EAGVTQFPSHSVIEKGQTVTLRCDPISGHDNLYWYRRVMGKEIKFLLHFVKESKQDESGMPNNRFLAERTGGTYSTLKVQPAELEDSGVYFCASSQGPSSYEQYFGPGTRLTVT.